The entry that follows covers one T cell receptor (beta chain) sequence. Criteria for exclusion of patients were uncontrolled infection, other autoimmune disease, pregnancy or lactation. The TCR beta CDR3 regions underwent amplification using RNA transcripts as the source. A set of HTBI primers served as the primers for a first-round RT-PCR of the TCR CDR3. TCRdb called the multiplex PCR reads again in MiXCR, with one record for every CDR3 protein. There are 600,000 to 700,000 distinct CDR3 sequences in the sample; nearly 45% occur only once, and 7% to 7.5% lies in the top ten. The data originate from a study of T cells in Graves' hyperthyroidism and ophthalmopathy. Germline values: CDR1 SNHLY, CDR2 FYNNEI. V dropped 8 bases and J dropped 4 bases, with 23 bases sitting between them. The CDR3 extends over 17 amino acids.

Source material: peripheral blood or thyroid tissue (not recorded which). The gene calls are TRBV2 and TRBJ2-2; tentative D call: TRBD2 (9 bases). This sequence was found in an adult man with Graves' disease, either hyperthyroidism or ophthalmopathy (not recorded which). CDR3 nucleotide sequence: TGTGCCAGCGGGGCGAGACAGGGGACTAGCACCACCGGGGAGCTGTTTTTT. It codes for CASGARQGTSTTGELFF.